These T cell receptor beta chains were read from a single sample in a study of shared clonotypes between healthy human individuals. The protocol was immunoSEQ multiplex PCR, while the TCRdb copy is restricted to in-frame clones and leaves out a portion. The table lists about 500,000 clones, around 77% of them singletons. Input material: PBMCs. These receptor sequences come from a woman aged 40 to 50 in good health. Some clones in this sample may be carry-over from other donors' samples. CDR3s include the opening cysteine and the closing phenylalanine or tryptophan. Each record gives: V gene, J gene, CDR3 length, clone size, D gene, CDR3 DNA, CDR3 protein. A D gene is named only where the DNA matches it firmly. Size is stated for part of the rows, as once, few or many counts, or as a class when the clone is expanded.

>TRBV4-3|TRBJ2-1|13|.|.
TGCGCCAGCAGTAAAGGCTTCTACAATGAGCAGTTCTTC
CASSKGFYNEQFF
>TRBV2|TRBJ2-1|14|many|TRBD2
TGTGCCAGCAGGTCTAGCGGGATGTACAATGAGCAGTTCTTC
CASRSSGMYNEQFF
>TRBV27|TRBJ2-6|16|.|TRBD1
TGTGCCAGCAGTGCCGGGACAGCAGCCGGGGCCAACGTCCTGACTTTC
CASSAGTAAGANVLTF
>TRBV4-1|TRBJ2-5|13|.|.
TGCGCCAGCAGCCAAGATTACTGGGAGACCCAGTACTTC
CASSQDYWETQYF
>TRBV5-1|TRBJ2-1|12|once|.
TGCGCCAGCAGCTTGTCCGGGGTTGAGCAGTTCTTC
CASSLSGVEQFF
>TRBV27|TRBJ1-5|14|.|.
TGTGCCAGCAGTTTACGGCAGGCCAATCAGCCCCAGCATTTT
CASSLRQANQPQHF
>TRBV15|TRBJ1-2|13|once|.
TGTGCCACCAGCACCACAGAGACTAATGGCTACACCTTC
CATSTTETNGYTF
>TRBV6-1|TRBJ1-2|12|.|.
TGTGCCAGCAGTGAAGCAACGTATGGCTACACCTTC
CASSEATYGYTF
>TRBV7-3|TRBJ2-7|14|.|.
TGTGCCAGCCAGGCCCGGGGAACCACCTACGAGCAGTACTTC
CASQARGTTYEQYF
>TRBV27|TRBJ2-7|14|few|TRBD2
TGTGCCAGCAGTTCGGGACTAGGCCGTTACGAGCAGTACTTC
CASSSGLGRYEQYF
>TRBV10-3|TRBJ2-2|14|.|.
TGTGCCATCAGACAGGGTTGGGACGCCGGGGAGCTGTTTTTT
CAIRQGWDAGELFF
>TRBV10-3|TRBJ1-5|13|.|.
TGTGCCATCAGTGAAACAGTAGGTCAGCCCCAGCATTTT
CAISETVGQPQHF
>TRBV11-2|TRBJ2-7|14|.|.
TGTGCCAGCAGCTCCACTGCTGCGTCCTACGAGCAGTACTTC
CASSSTAASYEQYF
>TRBV30|TRBJ2-7|14|.|.
TGTGCCTGGAGTGTAAATATAGTGGGAAGCGAGCAGTACTTC
CAWSVNIVGSEQYF
>TRBV7-9|TRBJ2-1|15|.|.
TGTGCCAGCAGCCGGGAAAAGCGGTACTACAATGAGCAGTTCTTC
CASSREKRYYNEQFF
>TRBV6-5|TRBJ2-2|13|.|.
TGTGCCAGCAGTTACACGGACACCGGGGAGCTGTTTTTT
CASSYTDTGELFF
>TRBV2|TRBJ2-6|16|.|.
TGTGCCAGCAGGGCTTTAAGGGGGTACGGGGCCAACGTCCTGACTTTC
CASRALRGYGANVLTF
>TRBV6-6|TRBJ2-7|16|.|TRBD1
TGTGCCAGCAGTTACTCGGGGACAGGGAACTCCTACGAGCAGTACTTC
CASSYSGTGNSYEQYF
>TRBV9|TRBJ2-1|16|.|TRBD2
TGTGCCAGCAGTGGCAAGGCTAGCGGGGATTACAATGAGCAGTTCTTC
CASSGKASGDYNEQFF
>TRBV10-2|TRBJ1-5|13|once|.
TGCGCCAGCAGTCTGGCAGGGAATCAGCCCCAGCATTTT
CASSLAGNQPQHF
>TRBV19|TRBJ2-1|13|once|TRBD1
TGTGCCAGTAGACAGGGGGCGGACAATGAGCAGTTCTTC
CASRQGADNEQFF
>TRBV7-8|TRBJ2-3|12|few|.
TGTGCCAGCAGCCTGGAGTTAGATACGCAGTATTTT
CASSLELDTQYF
>TRBV7-2|TRBJ2-4|17|.|.
TGTGCCAGCAGCTTAGGAATAGATTTCCTAGCCAAAAACATTCAGTACTTC
CASSLGIDFLAKNIQYF
>TRBV5-1|TRBJ1-3|15|.|.
TGCGCCAGCACAACCGACAACACCTCTGGAAACACCATATATTTT
CASTTDNTSGNTIYF
>TRBV30|TRBJ2-7|13|few|.
TGTGCCTGGAGTCTGGACATGAGCTACGAGCAGTACTTC
CAWSLDMSYEQYF
>TRBV28|TRBJ1-5|15|.|.
TGTGCCAGCAGAACCTCCGGGACTTTTAATCAGCCCCAGCATTTT
CASRTSGTFNQPQHF
>TRBV2|TRBJ1-4|12|once|.
TGTGCCAGCCGGGAGGGTAATGAAAAACTGTTTTTT
CASREGNEKLFF
>TRBV5-1|TRBJ1-2|14|.|.
TGCGCCAGCAGCCCCGAGGGCAGGTGGTATGGCTACACCTTC
CASSPEGRWYGYTF
>TRBV4-1|TRBJ2-3|16|.|TRBD2
TGCGCCAGCAGCCAAGTTGGGCGGGAGGCCGCAGATACGCAGTATTTT
CASSQVGREAADTQYF
>TRBV5-1|TRBJ1-4|16|.|.
TGCGCCAGCAGCTTGGAATATTCGGGGTTTGGTGAAAAACTGTTTTTT
CASSLEYSGFGEKLFF
>TRBV11-2|TRBJ2-1|16|.|TRBD2
TGTGCCAGCAGCTTCTCCCTAGCGGGAGGTTACAATGAGCAGTTCTTC
CASSFSLAGGYNEQFF
>TRBV28|TRBJ2-1|15|.|TRBD2
TGTGCCAGCACCATAGCGGGAGGCGCTACCTTTGCTCGATTCTTC
CASTIAGGATFARFF
>TRBV29-1|TRBJ1-5|13|many|.
TGCAGCGTTGAAGGGACAGGCAATCAGCCCCAGCATTTT
CSVEGTGNQPQHF
>TRBV5-1|TRBJ1-1|14|.|TRBD1
TGCGCCAGCAGCCGACAGGGTCTCGCCACTGAAGCTTTCTTT
CASSRQGLATEAFF
>TRBV18|TRBJ1-1|16|once|.
TGTGCCAGCTCACCGATTGACATACAGGGAGATACTGAAGCTTTCTTT
CASSPIDIQGDTEAFF
>TRBV19|TRBJ1-5|14|.|TRBD1
TGTGCCAGTAGTCCACGGACAGGGCATCAGCCCCAGCATTTT
CASSPRTGHQPQHF
>TRBV30|TRBJ2-2|16|few|TRBD2
TGTGCCTGGAGTGTACGGATAGCGGGAAACACCGGGGAGCTGTTTTTT
CAWSVRIAGNTGELFF
>TRBV9|TRBJ2-3|16|.|.
TGTGCCAGCAGCGAGTGGTCGGGGGGCTTCACAGATACGCAGTATTTT
CASSEWSGGFTDTQYF
>TRBV5-1|TRBJ1-1|14|.|TRBD1
TGCGCCAGCAGCCCGGACGGGGGGGACAGGGAAGCTTTCTTT
CASSPDGGDREAFF
>TRBV5-1|TRBJ1-4|14|.|TRBD1
TGCGCCAGCAGCTCGGACAGGGGGAATGAAAAACTGTTTTTT
CASSSDRGNEKLFF
>TRBV7-9|TRBJ1-3|16|.|.
TGTGCCAGCAGTAGGGGCGGAAGCTACTCTGGAAACACCATATATTTT
CASSRGGSYSGNTIYF
>TRBV2|TRBJ2-2|11|.|.
TGTGCCAGCAGTAGCCCCGGGGAGCTGTTTTTT
CASSSPGELFF
>TRBV7-8|TRBJ2-7|13|.|TRBD1
TGTGCCAGCAGCCCAGGGGGAGCCTACGAGCAGTACTTC
CASSPGGAYEQYF
>TRBV5-6|TRBJ2-5|15|once|TRBD1
TGTGCCAGCAGCTTGAAGACAGGGGGCGGAGAGACCCAGTACTTC
CASSLKTGGGETQYF
>TRBV7-9|TRBJ2-7|15|.|.
TGTGCCAGCAGTTTTCCCCGGGCCAAAGGGGACGAGCAGTACTTC
CASSFPRAKGDEQYF
>TRBV6-4|TRBJ2-1|15|.|TRBD1
TGTGCCAGCAGAGCCGGGACAGGGGGCGCCGAGAAACAGTTCTTC
CASRAGTGGAEKQFF
>TRBV5-1|TRBJ1-3|14|.|.
TGCGCCAGCAGCTTGACGGGGGCTGGAAACACCATATATTTT
CASSLTGAGNTIYF
>TRBV19|TRBJ1-1|14|few|.
TGTGCCAGTAGTGCCCCCGGGGCGACCACTGAAGCTTTCTTT
CASSAPGATTEAFF
>TRBV10-3|TRBJ2-7|14|.|.
TGTGCCATCAGTGATTACTCCACAGATTACGAGCAGTACTTC
CAISDYSTDYEQYF
>TRBV11-3|TRBJ2-1|14|few|TRBD2
TGTGCCAGCAGCTTAAGTGGGTCGGGGGGTGAGCAGTTCTTC
CASSLSGSGGEQFF
>TRBV15|TRBJ2-7|15|few|TRBD2
TGTGCCACCAGCAGCGGGACTAGCGGAGCCTACGAGCAGTACTTC
CATSSGTSGAYEQYF
>TRBV7-3|TRBJ2-1|15|.|.
TGTGCCAGCAGCTCAATAGGACTATCCTACAATGAGCAGTTCTTC
CASSSIGLSYNEQFF
>TRBV7-2|TRBJ2-7|15|.|TRBD1
TGTGCCAGCAGCACAGCCGGGACAGGACCTTACGAGCAGTACTTC
CASSTAGTGPYEQYF
>TRBV6-5|TRBJ1-1|13|.|.
TGTGCCAGCAGCACAGGGCTGAACACTGAAGCTTTCTTT
CASSTGLNTEAFF
>TRBV4-1|TRBJ2-2|16|.|TRBD2
TGCGCCAGCAGCCTCCGGTCGGGAGGGCGGAACGGGGAGCTGTTTTTT
CASSLRSGGRNGELFF
>TRBV5-1|TRBJ2-5|13|.|.
TGCGCCAGCAGCTTGGAAGCTTCAGAGACCCAGTACTTC
CASSLEASETQYF
>TRBV2|TRBJ2-2|15|few|.
TGTGCCAGCAGTCCTCTAAGTGCCTCCGGTGGGGAGCTGTTTTTT
CASSPLSASGGELFF